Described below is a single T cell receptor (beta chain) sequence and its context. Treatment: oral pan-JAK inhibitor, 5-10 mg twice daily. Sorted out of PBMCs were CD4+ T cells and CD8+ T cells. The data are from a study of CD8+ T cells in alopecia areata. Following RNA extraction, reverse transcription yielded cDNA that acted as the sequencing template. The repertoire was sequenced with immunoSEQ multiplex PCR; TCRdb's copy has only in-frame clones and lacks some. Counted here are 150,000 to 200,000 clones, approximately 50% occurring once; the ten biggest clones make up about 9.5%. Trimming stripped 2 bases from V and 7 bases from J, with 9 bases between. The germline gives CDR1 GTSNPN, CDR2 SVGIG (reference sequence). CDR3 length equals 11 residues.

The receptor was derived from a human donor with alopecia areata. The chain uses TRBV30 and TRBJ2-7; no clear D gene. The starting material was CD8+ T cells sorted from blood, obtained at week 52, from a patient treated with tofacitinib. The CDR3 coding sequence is TGTGCCTGGAGTATATCCGGGGAGCAGTACTTC. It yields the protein CAWSISGEQYF. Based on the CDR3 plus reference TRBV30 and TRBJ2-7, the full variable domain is SQTIHQWPATLVQPVGSPLSLECTVEGTSNPNLYWYRQAAGRGLQLLFYSVGIGQISSEVPQNLSASRPQDRQFILSSKKLLLSDSGFYLCAWSISGEQYFGPGTRLTVT.